This paragraph reports one TCR beta chain. The V and J ends lost 5 bases and 0 bases, in that order; junction bases with no gene match: 5. This CDR3 is 16 amino acids long. CDR1 is SEHNR and CDR2 is FQNEAQ in the germline V gene (reference sequence). Clinical history reported by participants formed the basis on which cohorts were assigned. Among Cohort 3 donors, those recovered had two negative PCRs, clearance, or symptom resolution. This sample was included in a study of blood T cell repertoires in COVID-19. Looking at the study overall: Acute-phase and convalescent COVID-19 samples originated in the United States, Italy and Spain. T cells, B-cell-depleted T cells, or PBMCs supplied cDNA or gDNA.

TCRdb's copy holds only in-frame clones and misses some; the assay was immunoSEQ multiplex PCR. The table records roughly 450,000 clones, about 92% of them present only once. Sequencing used PBMCs or T cells enriched from blood (not recorded which). This receptor was taken from a man aged 18 to 30 who had recovered from COVID-19. The chain joins TRBV7-9 to TRBJ1-4, with 8 bases lining up with TRBD1. Here the CDR3 reads CASSGTGGATNEKLFF. CDR3 sequence (DNA): TGTGCCAGCAGCGGTACAGGGGGGGCAACTAATGAAAAACTGTTTTTT.